The sequence of this T cell receptor beta chain was determined in a study of CD8 T cells in ankylosing spondylitis (dated 2017 in TCRdb). Looking at the study overall: To find TCR variants linked to disease, the study profiled T cell receptor beta repertoires in ankylosing spondylitis patients and healthy donors. The full study cohort was made up of about 25 ankylosing spondylitis patients and 95 to 130 healthy donors. Peripheral blood samples were taken, and synovial fluid was additionally collected from ankylosing spondylitis patients. Overall study outcomes, separate from this receptor: Some of the motif variants had been reported before in the synovial fluid and blood of reactive arthritis patients, a finding that suggests common disease-initiation mechanisms. Blood from ankylosing spondylitis patients appeared to be characterized by a TCR beta motif made up of several highly homologous amino acid variants. A CD8+ phenotype was shown by the disease-linked clones, which were found at relatively low frequencies in peripheral blood. According to the report, matched synovial fluid samples from ankylosing spondylitis patients were significantly enriched for the disease-linked clones.

Sequencing used an Illumina HiSeq 2500. Quantitative 5'-RACE with molecular barcodes was used to prepare TCR beta libraries. Per the source publication's procedure: A new computational method, built on a probabilistic model of VDJ rearrangement, was used to identify disease-linked TCR variants. TCRdb redid the processing of the public reads, applying fastp at Q25 and MiXCR, and retained in-frame beta chains. Every CDR3 protein is listed once, alongside the most common genes and DNA of its rows. These V and J calls are TCRdb output, not the study's own analysis. Here the sample has around 430,000 distinct CDR3 sequences; 17% occur a single time. Clones ranked in the top ten supply around 0.92% of the sample. From cysteine to phenylalanine, the CDR3 is 15 amino acids long. The sequence is cut down to CDR3 DNA, 45 bases in frame from base 1. V gives up 6 bases and J gives up 1 base, and the segment between their germline ends measures 13 bases. CDR1 and CDR2, looked up from the germline V gene, are MNHNS and SASEGT.

A remark on this clonotype: It lacks a known antigen. The record has no base qualities; no much larger clone is one base away.

The chain is made from TRBV6-1 and TRBJ2-1, and TRBD1 may be the D gene, going by 5 matching bases. The TCR comes from a male donor with ankylosing spondylitis. Material: blood, either unsorted or a sorted T cell fraction (not recorded which). The DNA sequence follows: TGTGCCAGCAGCCCTCGACAGTCTTCCTACAATGAGCAGTTCTTC. Its amino acids are CASSPRQSSYNEQFF.